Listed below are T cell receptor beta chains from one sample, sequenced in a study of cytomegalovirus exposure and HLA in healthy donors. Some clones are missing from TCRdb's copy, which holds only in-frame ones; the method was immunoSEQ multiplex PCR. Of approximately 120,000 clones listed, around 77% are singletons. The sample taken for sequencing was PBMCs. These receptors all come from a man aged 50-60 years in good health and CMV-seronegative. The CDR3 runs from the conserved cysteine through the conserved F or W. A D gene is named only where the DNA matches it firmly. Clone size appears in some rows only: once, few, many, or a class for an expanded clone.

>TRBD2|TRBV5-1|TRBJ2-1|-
TGCGCCAGCAGCTTGGGACTAGCGGAACCGTCCAATGAGCAGTTCTTC
CASSLGLAEPSNEQFF
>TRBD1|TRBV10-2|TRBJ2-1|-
TGCGCCAGCAATGACAGGGGGTCCTACAATGAGCAGTTCTTC
CASNDRGSYNEQFF
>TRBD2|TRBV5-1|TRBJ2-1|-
TGCGCCAGTGCATCTAGCGGGACTTACAATGAGCAGTTCTTC
CASASSGTYNEQFF
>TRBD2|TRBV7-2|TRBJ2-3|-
TGTGCCAGCAGCTCCTCTAGCGGAGGGACGCAGTATTTT
CASSSSSGGTQYF
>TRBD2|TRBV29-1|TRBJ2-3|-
TGCAGCGTTGAACTAGCGGGGTTAGGTACGCAGTATTTT
CSVELAGLGTQYF
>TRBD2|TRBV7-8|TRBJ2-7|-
TGTGCCAGCAGCTTACAGTCTAGCGGGGTAGGGAACGAGCAGTACTTC
CASSLQSSGVGNEQYF
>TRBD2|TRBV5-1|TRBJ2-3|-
TGCGCCAGCAGCTCCCGGACTAGCGGGAGCACAGATACGCAGTATTTT
CASSSRTSGSTDTQYF
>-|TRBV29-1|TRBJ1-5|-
TGCAGCGTTGAAGTGGCCCGGGATCAGCCCCAGCATTTT
CSVEVARDQPQHF
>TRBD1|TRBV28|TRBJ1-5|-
TGTGCCAGCAGGGCAGGGGGAAGCAATCAGCCCCAGCATTTT
CASRAGGSNQPQHF
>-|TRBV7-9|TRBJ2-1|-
TGTGCCAGCAGCTTAGTCCAACTAGCCGACAATGAGCAGTTCTTC
CASSLVQLADNEQFF
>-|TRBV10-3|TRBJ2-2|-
TGTGCCATCAGTGAGTCGGGGGGACTCAGCACCGGGGAGCTGTTTTTT
CAISESGGLSTGELFF
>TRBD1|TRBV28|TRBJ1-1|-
TGTGCCAGCAGTATCGGACAGGTGAACACTGAAGCTTTCTTT
CASSIGQVNTEAFF
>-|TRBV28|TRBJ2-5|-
TGTGCCAGCAGCAGACGGGACTGGGGAGAGACCCAGTACTTC
CASSRRDWGETQYF
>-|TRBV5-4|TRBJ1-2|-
TGTGCCAGCAGCACCCATAAGACGGCGGCTGGCTACACCTTC
CASSTHKTAAGYTF
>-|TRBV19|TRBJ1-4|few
TGTGCCAGTAGCGCCAGCCGGAGTGAAAAACTGTTTTTT
CASSASRSEKLFF
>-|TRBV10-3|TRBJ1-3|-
TGTGCCATCTGTCCGACAGTATATGGAAACACCATATATTTT
CAICPTVYGNTIYF
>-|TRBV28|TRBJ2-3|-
TGTGCCAGCAGTACTAGCACAGATACGCAGTATTTT
CASSTSTDTQYF
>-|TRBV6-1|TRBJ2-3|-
TGTGCCAGTATGTGGCGGAGCACAGATACGCAGTATTTT
CASMWRSTDTQYF
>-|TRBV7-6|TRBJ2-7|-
TGTGCCAGCAGCGCTCTGGATCGAGGCGAGCAGTACTTC
CASSALDRGEQYF